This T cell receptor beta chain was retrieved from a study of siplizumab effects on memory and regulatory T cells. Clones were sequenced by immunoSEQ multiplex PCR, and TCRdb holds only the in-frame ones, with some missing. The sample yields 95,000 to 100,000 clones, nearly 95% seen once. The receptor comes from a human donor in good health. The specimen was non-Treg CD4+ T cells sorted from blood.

The CDR3 region is CASSVLAGAYNEQFF. The CDR3 DNA reads as TGTGCCAGCAGTGTGCTAGCGGGAGCCTACAATGAGCAGTTCTTC. This sequence joins TRBV6-1 and TRBJ2-1; 10 nucleotides agree with TRBD2. This CDR3 contains 15 residues. Trimming at V came to 4 bases and at J to 2 bases, leaving 2 bases not matched to a gene. From germline, CDR1 is MNHNS and CDR2 SASEGT.